This T cell receptor beta chain was recovered during a study of molecular identifiers for immune sequencing clone quantification. Study-level points and caveats: Among effectors, clones above 20 RNA copies held over 98% of molecules; among naive cells, under 1%.

From germline, CDR1 is SGDLS and CDR2 YYNGEE. The CDR3 runs 14 residues. Trimming removed 3 bases from V and 6 bases from J, with 13 bases in between. MiXCR, applied by TCRdb to the PCR reads, yields one record per CDR3 protein. The table lists nearly 650,000 distinct CDR3 sequences, around 25% of them singletons, with about 0.84% in the top ten. A word on this clonotype: The antigen remains undetermined.

The receptor's source is a human donor in good health. Some libraries in this study had Jurkat cell RNA spiked in. The source material was naive CD8+ T cells from blood, with Jurkat cell RNA spiked in. Subset described: FACS-sorted CD8+CD4-CCR7+CD45RA+ naive T cells. The chain recombines TRBV9 with TRBJ2-1; a possible D gene is TRBD1 (6 bases). CDR3 sequence (DNA): TGTGCCAGCAGCGAGTTAGGACAGACCAATGAGCAGTTCTTC. The encoded protein is CASSELGQTNEQFF.